Listed here are 10 T cell receptor beta chains from one sample, sequenced in a study of spatial heterogeneity in lung cancer. TCRdb used MiXCR to reprocess the 5' RACE reads, holding one entry per CDR3 protein. The sample yields some 80,000 distinct CDR3 sequences, 8% seen once. Sample time point: sample taken at primary tumor resection. Specimen: PBMCs, collected at surgery. These receptors were collected from a male donor with early-stage non-small cell lung cancer.

The table lists this clonotype with many counts. The chain combines TRBV27 with TRBJ2-7; no clear D gene. Per germline, CDR1 MNHEY and CDR2 SMNVEV (reference sequence). Trimming left V 3 bases short and J 5 bases short, with 11 bases between. This CDR3 has 13 residues. The CDR3 coding sequence is TGTGCCAGCAGTTTTTATCCAGGAGACGAGCAGTACTTC. This codes for CASSFYPGDEQYF.

In the case of this clonotype: This may stem from a read error, because a much larger clone lies one nucleotide away. The chain links TRBV6-5 to TRBJ2-3, with 7 positions matching TRBD2. Trimming cost V 2 bases and J 9 bases; bases outside gene matches: 11. Germline assignment: CDR1 MNHEY and CDR2 SVGAGI. This CDR3 spans 15 amino acids. Here the CDR3 DNA reads TGTGCCAGCAGTTACGAGACTGGCGGGAGACGAACGCAGTATTTT. The encoded protein is CASSYETGGRRTQYF.

This clonotype was counted between two and nine times. The J gene is TRBJ2-1, the V gene TRBV7-2; D unclear. The germline V gene has CDR1 SGHTA and CDR2 FQGNSA. This CDR3 has 15 amino acids. V was shortened by 3 bases and J by 0 bases, with 9 bases between the two germline ends. The CDR3 reads CASSFRTSSYNEQFF. The CDR3 coding sequence is TGTGCCAGCAGCTTTCGAACGAGCTCCTACAATGAGCAGTTCTTC.

There are many counts of this clonotype. This chain links TRBV6-2 or TRBV6-3 with TRBJ1-5, with 9 bases that match TRBD1. The ends lost 5 bases at V and 6 bases at J; junction bases unmatched: 5. The CDR3 has 14 residues. Germline values: CDR1 MNHEY, CDR2 SVGEGT. CDR3 DNA: TGTGCCAGCAGTGATACAGGGGGCTTTCAGCCCCAGCATTTT. Its translation is CASSDTGGFQPQHF.

This clonotype was found many times. The chain has TRBV5-1 and TRBJ2-1; 9 nucleotides line up with TRBD1. CDR3 length: 13 residues. Germline lookup yields CDR1 SGHRS and CDR2 YFSETQ. V shed 4 bases, J shed 11 bases, and the junction held 7 bases outside the gene matches. CDR3 in amino acids: CASSPRDREKQFF. The CDR3, as DNA: TGCGCCAGCAGCCCAAGGGACAGGGAAAAGCAGTTCTTC.

This clonotype was recorded a few times. The chain recombines TRBV11-2 with TRBJ2-1; possibly TRBD1 for D (6 bases). CDR3 size: 14 residues. V shed 7 bases and J shed 8 bases, with 18 bases lying between them. The germline V gene encodes CDR1 SGHAT and CDR2 FQNNGV. The CDR3 sequence: CASTVRGGKDEQFF. The CDR3 region has the DNA TGTGCCAGCACCGTCAGAGGGGGAAAAGATGAGCAGTTCTTC.

This clonotype was counted ten times or more. The V gene is TRBV7-9, the J gene TRBJ2-6; TRBD1 matches 11 bases. The germline CDR1 and CDR2 sequences are SEHNR and FQNEAQ (reference sequence). The CDR3 totals 17 residues. V shed 8 bases and J 3 bases; nucleotides not matched to a gene: 9. The CDR3 protein is CASATGTGGVGANVLTF. DNA of the CDR3: TGTGCCAGCGCGACTGGGACAGGGGGAGTTGGGGCCAACGTCCTGACTTTC.

In this sample, this clonotype turned up many times. The chain employs TRBV6-6 and TRBJ1-2; 9 bases map to TRBD1. The CDR3 extends over 16 amino acids. CDR1 is MNHNY and CDR2 is SVGAGI in the germline V gene (reference sequence). J lost 4 bases, V lost 1 base, and 7 bases had no gene match. The CDR3 DNA reads as TGTGCCAGCAGTTACTACCGGGACAGGGCCTCCTATGGCTACACCTTC. Its protein product is CASSYYRDRASYGYTF.

This clonotype was recorded many times. This chain connects TRBV20-1 to TRBJ1-5, with TRBD1 as a possible D gene (6 bases). The V gene lost 6 bases and the J gene lost 6 bases, with 18 bases spanning the gap. CDR1 DFQATT and CDR2 SNEGSKA come from the germline V gene (reference sequence). The CDR3 loop spans 14 amino acids. CDR3 in amino acids: CSAGGHLMGQPQHF. CDR3 nucleotide sequence: TGCAGTGCGGGGGGACACCTCATGGGTCAGCCCCAGCATTTT.

This clonotype was detected many times. J is TRBJ1-2 and V is TRBV24-1; 9 bases are shared with TRBD1. The CDR3 runs to 14 residues. Germline CDR1 reads KGHDR; CDR2 reads SFDVKD. With 7 bases clipped from V and 8 bases from J, the junction kept 10 bases outside the gene matches. CDR3 DNA sequence: TGTGCCACCAGCGATGGACAGGGGCTGAGGGGCTACACCTTC. It codes for CATSDGQGLRGYTF.